The subject of this entry is one T cell receptor beta chain. What it binds is unknown. The sample is drawn from a study of OX40 agonist ivuxolimab in advanced cancers. Overall study: Patient treatment consisted of intravenous ivuxolimab administration every 2 weeks at 0.01 to 10 mg/kg. The study enrolled dose-escalation patients with hepatocellular carcinoma, melanoma, renal cell or head and neck cancer.

Study-wide results and caveats: Average numbers of expanded clones were greater in CD8+ T cells than in CD4+.

Blood draws occurred at baseline, cycle 4 day 1, and cycle 7 day 1. V lost 4 bases to trimming and J lost 1 base, with 13 bases between them. Germline V lookup: CDR1 SEHNR, CDR2 FQNEAQ (reference sequence). The CDR3 covers 15 residues. Sequencing used immunoSEQ multiplex PCR; TCRdb keeps in-frame clones, though not all of them. The table shows 100,000 or so clones, with about 96% occurring only once. The input for sequencing was CD4+ or CD8+ T cells sorted from blood, taken in a trial of the OX40 agonist ivuxolimab. The V call is TRBV7-9, the J call TRBJ1-2; D unclear. The TCR sequence derives from an adult with an advanced solid tumor such as melanoma, head and neck, liver or kidney cancer. The CDR3: CASSSVMGFNYGYTF. CDR3 sequence (DNA): TGTGCCAGCAGCTCCGTGATGGGCTTTAACTATGGCTACACCTTC.